Below, 24 T cell receptor beta chains from the same sample are listed, as sequenced in a study of blood T cell dynamics during melanoma immunotherapy. Time point of the sample: week 3, after first cycle of checkpoint inhibitor. Only in-frame clones appear in the TCRdb table, and some are missing; sequencing was by immunoSEQ multiplex PCR. This table has roughly 10,000 clones, roughly 83% appearing once. Sequences were derived from blood, sampled from a patient treated with checkpoint blockade. The receptors here all came from a human donor with melanoma.

The chain links TRBV19 to TRBJ1-2; D remains ambiguous. The CDR3 is made up of 14 amino acids. Germline V CDR1 and CDR2: LNHDA, SQIVND (reference sequence). V was cut by 5 bases and J by 2 bases, with 12 bases left in between. CDR3 residues: CASSSQTQNYGYTF. In nucleotides, the CDR3 is TGTGCCAGTAGTTCACAGACACAAAACTATGGCTACACCTTC.

The chain joins TRBV19 to TRBJ1-2, with 9 positions matching TRBD1. V lost 5 bases and J lost 4; bases outside the gene matches: 11. The length of the CDR3 is 16 residues. The germline gives CDR1 LNHDA, CDR2 SQIVND (reference sequence). This CDR3 reads CASSGDRDRVSYGYTF. DNA for the CDR3: TGTGCCAGTAGTGGGGACCGGGACAGGGTATCCTATGGCTACACCTTC.

The chain carries TRBV7-2 and TRBJ2-7; D remains ambiguous. Trimming removed 7 bases from V and 5 bases from J, with 15 bases in between. The germline V gene encodes CDR1 SGHTA and CDR2 FQGNSA. This CDR3 is built from 13 residues. The CDR3 nucleotides read TGTGCCAGCAAAATCGCCGGGCGCGACGAGCAGTACTTC. The encoded protein is CASKIAGRDEQYF.

The DNA for the CDR3 is TGTGCCAGCAGCTTGGGCAGTTTGAACTATAGCAATCAGCCCCAGCATTTT. Translating gives CASSLGSLNYSNQPQHF. The V call is TRBV5-4, the J call TRBJ1-5; D is unresolved. With 0 bases removed from V and 0 bases from J, the gap between germline ends came to 13 bases. The length of the CDR3 is 17 residues. Germline V gene sequence: CDR1 SGHNT, CDR2 YYREEE (reference sequence). The full variable domain, rest sourced from reference TRBV5-4 and TRBJ1-5, is ETGVTQSPTHLIKTRGQQVTLRCSSQSGHNTVSWYQQALGQGPQFIFQYYREEENGRGNFPPRFSGLQFPNYSSELNVNALELDDSALYLCASSLGSLNYSNQPQHFGDGTRLSIL.

In this sample, this clone turned up once. The V and J genes are TRBV2 and TRBJ1-4, with D unresolved. Between the trimmed V and J ends, which lost 6 bases and 0 bases, there was a span of 11 bases. This CDR3 region has 15 residues. The V gene's germline CDR1 is SNHLY and CDR2 FYNNEI. The CDR3 nucleotides read TGTGCCAGCAGCCCCTCGCGGGCAACTAATGAAAAACTGTTTTTT. Protein product: CASSPSRATNEKLFF.

The genes are TRBV5-6 and TRBJ2-3; D may be TRBD2 (6 bases). Germline V lookup: CDR1 SGHDT, CDR2 YYEEEE. V was shortened by 5 bases and J by 4 bases, with 17 bases between the two germline ends. The CDR3 is 15 residues long. DNA of the CDR3: TGTGCCAGCAGTAGCGTCCGGAGGGACTCAGATACGCAGTATTTT. Protein product: CASSSVRRDSDTQYF.

Regarding this clone: An end of the junction does not agree with germline; a read error may underlie this. The chain uses TRBV5-3 and TRBJ2-7; a possible D gene is TRBD1 (5 bases). TRBV5-3 is an open reading frame whose function is uncertain. The CDR3 is made up of 14 amino acids. CDR3: CASSLQVATYEQYF. CDR3 DNA sequence: TGTGCCAGCAGCTTACAGGTAGCCACCTACGAGCAGTACTTC.

The genes are TRBV5-1 and TRBJ1-1; the D is unclear. V was cut by 0 bases and J by 2 bases, with 14 bases left in between. Germline loops: CDR1 SGHRS, CDR2 YFSETQ. There are 16 residues in the CDR3. CDR3 nucleotide sequence: TGCGCCAGCAGCTTGGACCTTCGGGGAGGCAACACTGAAGCTTTCTTT. Amino acids: CASSLDLRGGNTEAFF.

This chain uses TRBV19 with TRBJ1-2; maybe TRBD1 (5 bases). The CDR3 spans 13 residues. In germline, CDR1 is LNHDA, CDR2 SQIVND (reference sequence). Trimming took 5 bases from V and 8 from J, leaving 15 bases between them. The CDR3 loop reads CASSRRVSGGYTF. CDR3 sequence (DNA): TGTGCCAGTAGTCGCAGGGTGAGCGGGGGCTACACCTTC.

The V and J genes are TRBV2 and TRBJ1-2, with 7 nucleotides matching TRBD1. Germline lookup yields CDR1 SNHLY and CDR2 FYNNEI. Germline trimming cut 5 bases from V and 3 bases from J; bases unmatched to any gene: 3. This CDR3 comprises 13 residues. CDR3 sequence (DNA): TGTGCCAGCAGTTTCGGACAGGACTATGGCTACACCTTC. Its translation is CASSFGQDYGYTF.

This rearrangement joins TRBV5-6 to TRBJ1-4; unclear D gene. V lost 2 bases and J 2 bases, leaving 10 bases between the germline ends. The CDR3 loop spans 15 amino acids. Per germline, CDR1 SGHDT and CDR2 YYEEEE. The CDR3: CASSFRIGTNEKLFF. CDR3 bases: TGTGCCAGCAGCTTCCGAATAGGGACTAATGAAAAACTGTTTTTT.

This clone occurred once. This sequence joins TRBV6-4 and TRBJ2-2, with TRBD2 identical over 8 bases. CDR1 and CDR2 from the germline V gene are MRHNA and SNTAGT. The V gene end was trimmed by 8 bases and the J gene end by 4 bases; junction bases not matched to a gene: 3. This CDR3 region has 13 residues. CDR3 region: CASRTSSTGELFF. The CDR3 DNA follows: TGTGCCAGCCGGACTAGCAGCACCGGGGAGCTGTTTTTT.

The chain combines TRBV10-2 with TRBJ2-7; 13 nucleotides align to TRBD2. The CDR3 contains 17 residues. Unmatched junction bases numbered 13, after V lost 5 bases and J lost 6 bases. CDR1 and CDR2 from the germline V gene are WSHSY and SAAADI. CDR3 bases: TGCGCCAGCAGTAGATCGGGACTAGCGGGGTTTGGGGGCGAGCAGTACTTC. Translation: CASSRSGLAGFGGEQYF.

The rearrangement joins TRBV28 to TRBJ1-5; TRBD1 agrees at 8 bases. With 8 bases clipped from V and 7 bases from J, the junction kept 16 bases outside the gene matches. This CDR3 comprises 16 residues. Germline loops: CDR1 MDHEN, CDR2 SYDVKM. The CDR3, as DNA: TGTGCCAGCTACTCCCCCGGACAGGGATTTAGCCAGCCCCAGCATTTT. Protein: CASYSPGQGFSQPQHF. The full variable domain, its missing parts supplied by reference TRBV28 and TRBJ1-5, is DVKVTQSSRYLVKRTGEKVFLECVQDMDHENMFWYRQDPGLGLRLIYFSYDVKMKEKGDIPEGYSVSREKKERFSLILESASTNQTSMYLCASYSPGQGFSQPQHFGDGTRLSIL.

This clone appeared a few times. The rearrangement links TRBV30 to TRBJ2-2; D is possibly TRBD1 (8 bases). V lost 1 base to trimming and J lost 6 bases, with 15 bases between them. Germline-derived CDR1 and CDR2 are GTSNPN and SVGIG (reference sequence). The CDR3 is made up of 15 amino acids. CDR3 sequence: CAWSGTGRAAGELFF. CDR3 coding DNA: TGTGCCTGGAGTGGGACAGGGAGGGCGGCCGGGGAGCTGTTTTTT.

The chain uses TRBV2 and TRBJ2-1; D uncertain. Germline V lookup: CDR1 SNHLY, CDR2 FYNNEI. Trimming pared 0 bases from V and 10 bases from J, leaving 4 bases between. CDR3 size: 11 residues. The CDR3 here is CASSEAPEQFF. In DNA, the CDR3 is TGTGCCAGCAGTGAAGCCCCGGAGCAGTTCTTC.

The chain combines TRBV7-9 with TRBJ2-7, with 7 bases matching TRBD1. Germline-derived CDR1 and CDR2 are SEHNR and FQNEAQ (reference sequence). This CDR3 region has 14 residues. The V gene end was trimmed by 5 bases and the J gene end by 5 bases; junction bases not matched to a gene: 9. CDR3 sequence (DNA): TGTGCCAGCAGCGTGCAGGGGGTCGTGAACGAGCAGTACTTC. Translation: CASSVQGVVNEQYF.

CDR3: CASSFGQAYEQYF. The DNA of the CDR3 is TGTGCCAGCAGCTTCGGACAGGCCTACGAGCAGTACTTC. The gene calls are TRBV7-2 and TRBJ2-7; 7 positions agree with TRBD1. CDR3 length equals 13 residues. The germline V gene encodes CDR1 SGHTA and CDR2 FQGNSA. V lost 3 bases and J lost 2; bases outside the gene matches: 1.

This chain links TRBV9 with TRBJ2-1, with 11 positions matching TRBD2. CDR1 is SGDLS and CDR2 is YYNGEE in the germline V gene. V gave up 2 bases and J gave up 0 bases; unmatched junction bases: 1. The CDR3 length is 16 residues. CDR3 protein: CASSVSGGASYNEQFF. CDR3 DNA sequence: TGTGCCAGCAGCGTTAGCGGGGGGGCCTCCTACAATGAGCAGTTCTTC.

The rearrangement links TRBV5-4 to TRBJ2-6, with TRBD2 as a possible D gene (5 bases). CDR1 and CDR2 (germline): SGHNT, YYREEE (reference sequence). V was shortened by 1 base and J by 2 bases, with 13 bases between the two germline ends. The CDR3 contains 17 residues. CDR3 nucleotide sequence: TGTGCCAGCAGCTTGACGCGGAGGTCTACTGGGGCCAACGTCCTGACTTTC. Translation gives CASSLTRRSTGANVLTF.

The CDR3 nucleotides are TGTGCCAGCAGTGAATTAAGAGCGGGGGATTGGGTCACCGGGGAGCTGTTTTTT. As protein: CASSELRAGDWVTGELFF. The chain is built from TRBV2 and TRBJ2-2; 8 bases map to TRBD2. Germline assignment: CDR1 SNHLY and CDR2 FYNNEI. Trimming cost V 2 bases and J 4 bases; bases outside gene matches: 12. The CDR3 has 18 residues.

This chain joins TRBV7-9 and TRBJ2-1, with a tentative D call TRBD1 (5 bases). Germline V CDR1 and CDR2: SEHNR, FQNEAQ (reference sequence). The CDR3 is made up of 13 amino acids. Trimming took 1 base from V and 5 from J, leaving 6 bases between them. The chain's CDR3 is CASSLEGNNEQFF. The CDR3 nucleotides are TGTGCCAGCAGCTTAGAGGGGAACAATGAGCAGTTCTTC. Drawing the rest from reference TRBV7-9 and TRBJ2-1, the complete variable domain is DTGVSQNPRHKITKRGQNVTFRCDPISEHNRLYWYRQTLGQGPEFLTYFQNEAQLEKSRLLSDRFSAERPKGSFSTLEIQRTEQGDSAMYLCASSLEGNNEQFFGPGTRLTVL.

This chain links TRBV4-1 with TRBJ1-1; D is uncertain. Germline assignment: CDR1 MGHRA and CDR2 YSYEKL. The CDR3 contains 13 residues. V shed 1 base and J shed 1 base, with 4 bases lying between them. The CDR3 coding sequence is TGCGCCAGCAGCCAAGGGGGGAACACTGAAGCTTTCTTT. This encodes CASSQGGNTEAFF.

This clone was counted once. This chain uses TRBV6-4 with TRBJ2-5, with TRBD1 identical over 10 bases. The V gene end was trimmed by 5 bases and the J gene end by 11 bases; junction bases not matched to a gene: 8. Germline lookup yields CDR1 MRHNA and CDR2 SNTAGT. The length of the CDR3 is 13 residues. The DNA for the CDR3 is TGTGCCAGCAGTCGGGACAGGGGAGGGGAGCAGTACTTC. Translating gives CASSRDRGGEQYF.